This entry features one T cell receptor beta chain sequence. What it binds is not known. Unique molecular identifiers were incorporated into the prepared TCRbeta library. In TCRdb, the PCR reads were re-called with MiXCR into one record per CDR3 protein. The repertoire holds 700,000 to 950,000 distinct CDR3 sequences, with roughly 15% as singletons. Trimming removed 0 bases at V and 2 bases at J, with 11 bases between. CDR1 and CDR2 from the germline V gene are DFQATT and SNEGSKA (reference sequence). This CDR3 has 15 amino acids. These data come from a study of T-cell reconstitution after alpha-beta-depleted transplantation in children. Points from the study as a whole: T cells produced anew were the main source of T-cell counts and diversity one year after transplant. There were some patients whose high TCRbeta diversity at day 60 came from surviving recipient T cells and thymic progenitors. By about two months after transplant, alpha-beta T cells reportedly arose from several hundred graft clones that had expanded.

The chain combines TRBV20-1 with TRBJ2-1, with D hard to call. The sequence derives from a male patient between 5 and 17 years old who had a stem cell transplant for acute lymphoblastic leukemia, so the T cells may come from the graft donor. The sample was PBMCs, mostly from graft donor cells, taken 360 days after TCRalphabeta/CD19-depleted stem cell transplant. CDR3 coding DNA: TGCAGTGCTAGAGATGTCAGCGTACCCTACAATGAGCAGTTCTTC. Translating it yields CSARDVSVPYNEQFF.